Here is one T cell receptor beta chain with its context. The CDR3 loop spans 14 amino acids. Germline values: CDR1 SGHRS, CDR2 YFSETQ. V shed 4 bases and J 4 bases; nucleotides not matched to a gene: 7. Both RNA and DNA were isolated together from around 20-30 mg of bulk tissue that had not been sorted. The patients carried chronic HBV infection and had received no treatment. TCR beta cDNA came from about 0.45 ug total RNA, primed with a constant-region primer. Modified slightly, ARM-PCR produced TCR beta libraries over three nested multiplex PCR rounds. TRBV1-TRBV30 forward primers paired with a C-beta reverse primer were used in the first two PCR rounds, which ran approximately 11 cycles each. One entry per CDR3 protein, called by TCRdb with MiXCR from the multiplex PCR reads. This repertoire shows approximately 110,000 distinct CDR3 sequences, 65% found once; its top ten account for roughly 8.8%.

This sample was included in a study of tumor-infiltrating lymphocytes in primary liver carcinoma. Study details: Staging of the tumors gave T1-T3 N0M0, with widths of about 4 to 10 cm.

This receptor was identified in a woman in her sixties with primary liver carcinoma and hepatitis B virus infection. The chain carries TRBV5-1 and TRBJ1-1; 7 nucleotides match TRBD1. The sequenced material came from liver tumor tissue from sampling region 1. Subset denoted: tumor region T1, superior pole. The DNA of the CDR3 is TGCGCCAGCAGCAGCTCGACAGGGATCACTGAAGCTTTCTTT. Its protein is CASSSSTGITEAFF.